This T cell receptor (beta chain) came from a study of CD8+CD57+ T cells in acquired aplastic anemia. Study results and caveats: Patients had fewer than 35 CD8+ CDR3 sequences in common with controls (the shared set).

Concerning this clonotype itself: The antigen is not known.

Genomic DNA constituted the template upon which TCR beta VDJ and CDR3 profiling was performed. Using its own MiXCR run on the reads, TCRdb lists one record per CDR3 protein. The sample lists about 58,000 distinct CDR3 sequences, roughly three fifths occurring once. All patients picked for sequencing had shown, by flow cytometry, an expansion of CD8+CD57+ cells. The germline V gene has CDR1 ENHRY and CDR2 SYGVKD. The CDR3 runs 14 residues. This chain uses TRBV10-3 with TRBJ2-7, with no clear D. Gene TRBJ2-5 matches the end of the DNA better, so the J call may be wrong. The sequence was collected from a human donor with aplastic anemia. Sequenced sample: sorted CD4+, CD8+, or CD8+CD57+ T cells (not recorded which) from PBMCs. The CDR3 reads CAILRRKEIWTQYF. The DNA of the CDR3 is TGTGCCATCCTCCGAAGGAAGGAGATTTGGACCCAGTACTTC.